The rows below give T cell receptor beta chains drawn from one sample of a study of blood T cells in healthy people across ages. TCRdb passed the 5' RACE reads through MiXCR, listing each CDR3 protein once. The table shows 790,000 or so distinct CDR3 sequences, with about 56% occurring only once. The sample taken for sequencing was blood. The receptor source for this set is a man aged 40-49 years in good health. CDR3s include the opening cysteine and the closing phenylalanine or tryptophan. The order of the fields is D gene, V gene, J gene, clone size, CDR3 DNA, CDR3 protein. D genes are given only for firm matches. Clone size is not always given. Where it is, it says once, few, many or a class for expanded clones.

D: TRBD1; V: TRBV20-1; J: TRBJ1-1; size: .; DNA: TGCAGTGCGCAATTCCCAGGGGGCTTGAACACTGAAGCTTTCTTT; CDR3: CSAQFPGGLNTEAFF
D: .; V: TRBV20-1; J: TRBJ2-7; size: .; DNA: TGCAGTGCTGGCGACCGGGTGGGGGGACGTAGCTCCTACGAGCAGTACTTC; CDR3: CSAGDRVGGRSSYEQYF
D: .; V: TRBV7-9; J: TRBJ2-1; size: .; DNA: TGTGCCAGCAGCTTGAGGGCCGGGTCCTACAATGAGCAGTTCTTC; CDR3: CASSLRAGSYNEQFF
D: TRBD2; V: TRBV7-2; J: TRBJ2-5; size: .; DNA: TGTGCCAGCAACAAAGGACTAGCGATACAAGAGACCCAGTACTTC; CDR3: CASNKGLAIQETQYF
D: .; V: TRBV29-1; J: TRBJ1-3; size: .; DNA: TGCAGCGCTGGCATGACCTCTGGAAACACCATATATTTT; CDR3: CSAGMTSGNTIYF
D: .; V: TRBV2; J: TRBJ1-2; size: .; DNA: TGTGCCAGCAGTGATGGGGGAAATACAGGGAGTGGCTACACCTTC; CDR3: CASSDGGNTGSGYTF
D: .; V: TRBV20-1; J: TRBJ2-5; size: .; DNA: TGCAGTGCCGCCCGGGGCAGGGAACAAGAGACCCAGTACTTC; CDR3: CSAARGREQETQYF
D: .; V: TRBV10-3; J: TRBJ2-4; size: .; DNA: TGTGCCATCAGTGAGTCCCAAAGGGACTTCAAAACCATTCAGTACTTC; CDR3: CAISESQRDFKTIQYF
D: TRBD1; V: TRBV5-5; J: TRBJ1-6; size: .; DNA: TGTGCCAGCACCTCACAGGGGAATCTCCACTTT; CDR3: CASTSQGNLHF
D: .; V: TRBV7-8; J: TRBJ2-3; size: .; DNA: TGTGCCAGCAGCTCCTCCTATGAGGCAGAGCCTCCGGCGGATACGCAGTATTTT; CDR3: CASSSSYEAEPPADTQYF
D: .; V: TRBV20-1; J: TRBJ1-1; size: .; DNA: TGCAGTGCTAGCCCGTTAGCGGACACTGAAGCTTTCTTT; CDR3: CSASPLADTEAFF
D: TRBD2; V: TRBV13; J: TRBJ2-7; size: .; DNA: TGTGCCAGCAGCCTTAGAGGGACTAGCGGGAGGGGCGCCCCCTACGAGCAGTACTTC; CDR3: CASSLRGTSGRGAPYEQYF
D: .; V: TRBV11-3; J: TRBJ2-7; size: .; DNA: TGTGCCAGCAGCACAACAGAGTACGTAAGAGAGGCCCAGTACTTC; CDR3: CASSTTEYVREAQYF
D: .; V: TRBV6-5; J: TRBJ2-2; size: .; DNA: TGTGCCAGCAGTTACTCGCTAGGTGACGGGGAGCTGTTTTTT; CDR3: CASSYSLGDGELFF
D: .; V: TRBV9; J: TRBJ2-5; size: few; DNA: TGTGCCAGCAGCGCAGCATTACAAGAGACCCAGTACTTC; CDR3: CASSAALQETQYF
D: .; V: TRBV4-2; J: TRBJ1-2; size: .; DNA: TGTGTCAGCAGCCAAGAGGTTGCGGGATCTGGCTACACCTTC; CDR3: CVSSQEVAGSGYTF
D: .; V: TRBV12-3/TRBV12-4; J: TRBJ2-5; size: .; DNA: TGTGCCAGCAGTTTTGGGCAGGTCCAAGAGACCCAGTACTTC; CDR3: CASSFGQVQETQYF
D: .; V: TRBV12-3/TRBV12-4; J: TRBJ2-1; size: .; DNA: TGTGCCAGCAGTTTCGGCCTTTACAATGAGCAGTTCTTC; CDR3: CASSFGLYNEQFF
D: TRBD2; V: TRBV27; J: TRBJ2-3; size: .; DNA: TGTGCCAGCAGTAAGTGGGAGGGCCTCGGCACAGATACGCAGTATTTT; CDR3: CASSKWEGLGTDTQYF
D: TRBD1; V: TRBV2; J: TRBJ2-2; size: .; DNA: TGTGCCAGCAGTGATACAGGGGGCTCCGGGGAGCTGTTTTTT; CDR3: CASSDTGGSGELFF
D: TRBD1; V: TRBV10-2; J: TRBJ2-3; size: .; DNA: TGCGCCAGCAGTGTCGTCGGACAGGCCGGGACAGATACGCAGTATTTT; CDR3: CASSVVGQAGTDTQYF
D: .; V: TRBV27; J: TRBJ1-1; size: .; DNA: TGTGCCAGCAGACTGGGGAACACTGAAGCTTTCTTT; CDR3: CASRLGNTEAFF
D: .; V: TRBV29-1; J: TRBJ1-1; size: .; DNA: TGCAGCACCGTACAGAACACTGAAGCTTTCTTT; CDR3: CSTVQNTEAFF
D: TRBD2; V: TRBV7-2; J: TRBJ2-3; size: .; DNA: TGTGCCAGCAGTCTTAGCGGGAAGAGCACAGATACGCAGTATTTT; CDR3: CASSLSGKSTDTQYF
D: .; V: TRBV20-1; J: TRBJ2-1; size: few; DNA: TGCAGTGCTACGAATGGGAGGACTTCCTACAATGAGCAGTTCTTC; CDR3: CSATNGRTSYNEQFF
D: TRBD1; V: TRBV12-3/TRBV12-4; J: TRBJ1-1; size: .; DNA: TGTGCCAGCAGACAAGGACAGGCACCAAACACTGAAGCTTTCTTT; CDR3: CASRQGQAPNTEAFF
D: TRBD2; V: TRBV12-3/TRBV12-4; J: TRBJ2-7; size: few; DNA: TGTGCCAGCAGCCCGGGACTAGCGGGACTTAACGAGCAGTACTTC; CDR3: CASSPGLAGLNEQYF
D: TRBD2; V: TRBV2; J: TRBJ2-5; size: .; DNA: TGTGCCAGCAAGGGGACTTCAAAGGCGGGGGAGTACTTC; CDR3: CASKGTSKAGEYF
D: .; V: TRBV27; J: TRBJ2-7; size: few; DNA: TGTGCCAGCAGCGCCTGCCCGGTGTGCGAGCAGTACTTC; CDR3: CASSACPVCEQYF
D: .; V: TRBV5-6; J: TRBJ2-1; size: .; DNA: TGTGCCAGCAGACTCCCGGTCTACTACAATGAGCAGTTCTTC; CDR3: CASRLPVYYNEQFF
D: .; V: TRBV6-2/TRBV6-3; J: TRBJ2-1; size: .; DNA: TGTGCCAGCAGCCGACTAGTAAGGAATGAGCAGTTCTTC; CDR3: CASSRLVRNEQFF
D: .; V: TRBV7-8; J: TRBJ2-7; size: once; DNA: TGTGCCAGCAGCTTTACGGAGACTCACTACGAGCAGTACTTC; CDR3: CASSFTETHYEQYF
D: TRBD1; V: TRBV6-2/TRBV6-3; J: TRBJ2-6; size: .; DNA: TGTGCCAGCAGATTACAGGGGTCTGGGGCCAACGTCCTGACTTTC; CDR3: CASRLQGSGANVLTF